What follows are 16 T cell receptor beta chains derived from one specimen sequenced in a study of shared clonotypes between healthy human individuals. Profiled with immunoSEQ multiplex PCR; TCRdb holds only in-frame clones, not every one. Here the sample spans over a million clones, 65% to 80% being singletons. Sequenced input: memory CD4+ T cells sorted from blood. Documented subset: CD45RA-negative fraction. The receptors shown here come from a man younger than 35 in good health.

This clone was observed a few times. The chain couples TRBV4-1 to TRBJ2-7; 7 bases match TRBD1. The CDR3 extends over 14 amino acids. CDR1 is MGHRA and CDR2 is YSYEKL in the germline V gene. Germline trimming cut 5 bases from V and 0 bases from J; bases unmatched to any gene: 4. The CDR3 DNA sequence: TGCGCCAGCAGCGCCCGACAGGGCTCCTACGAGCAGTACTTC. It encodes CASSARQGSYEQYF.

This sequence joins TRBV5-1 and TRBJ2-1; D is possibly TRBD1 or TRBD2 (6 bases each). Trimming removed 3 bases from V and 2 bases from J, with 18 bases in between. There are 17 residues in the CDR3. Germline loops: CDR1 SGHRS, CDR2 YFSETQ. DNA of the CDR3: TGCGCCAGCAGCTGGGGGCGGGACCTAGGCCCCTACAATGAGCAGTTCTTC. Translating gives CASSWGRDLGPYNEQFF.

The chain employs TRBV30 and TRBJ2-3; D is undetermined. Looked up from germline, CDR1 is GTSNPN and CDR2 is SVGIG (reference sequence). CDR3 length: 12 residues. Trimming took 4 bases from V and 2 from J, leaving 7 bases between them. CDR3: CAWKDLTDTQYF. The CDR3 DNA sequence: TGTGCCTGGAAGGACCTCACAGATACGCAGTATTTT.

The chain joins TRBV2 to TRBJ2-1; 12 bases agree with TRBD2. The junction had 7 bases not matched to a gene; V was cut back by 2 bases and J by 8 bases. Per germline, CDR1 SNHLY and CDR2 FYNNEI. The CDR3 extends over 16 amino acids. CDR3 amino acids: CASSERGLAGLHEQFF. CDR3 in DNA: TGTGCCAGCAGTGAAAGAGGACTAGCGGGGCTCCATGAGCAGTTCTTC.

CDR3 residues: CASSYRPTQWAQYF. For the CDR3, the DNA is TGTGCCAGCAGTTACCGGCCTACACAATGGGCCCAGTACTTC. The chain links TRBV6-5 to TRBJ2-5; unclear D gene. CDR1 and CDR2 from the germline V gene are MNHEY and SVGAGI. The CDR3 is made up of 14 amino acids. The V end was cut by 2 bases, the J end by 9 bases, with 16 bases between.

The J gene is TRBJ1-3, the V gene TRBV10-2, with D possibly TRBD1 on 6 matching bases. Germline V gives CDR1 WSHSY, CDR2 SAAADI. The CDR3 runs to 16 residues. Deletions cut 0 bases from V and 3 bases from J, with 12 bases between. The CDR3 loop reads CASSESRGAGGNTIYF. The CDR3 DNA sequence: TGCGCCAGCAGTGAGTCGAGGGGGGCTGGTGGAAACACCATATATTTT.

This chain connects TRBV5-1 to TRBJ2-2; D ambiguous. With 2 bases removed from V and 10 bases from J, the gap between germline ends came to 24 bases. Germline CDR1 reads SGHRS; CDR2 reads YFSETQ. The CDR3 contains 17 residues. The CDR3, as DNA: TGCGCCAGCAGCTTAGACCCTTTCCCACCCCGCCCACAGGAGCTGTTTTTT. Encoded protein: CASSLDPFPPRPQELFF.

This sequence joins TRBV9 and TRBJ1-2; D is possibly TRBD1 (5 bases). Deletions cut 2 bases from V and 7 bases from J, with 12 bases between. Germline V CDR1 and CDR2: SGDLS, YYNGEE. The CDR3 totals 13 residues. The CDR3 protein is CASSVEGYGGYTF. In nucleotides, the CDR3 is TGTGCCAGCAGCGTCGAGGGGTATGGTGGCTACACCTTC.

J is TRBJ2-7 and V is TRBV5-4; D is uncertain. This CDR3 contains 14 residues. Germline CDR1 SGHNT, CDR2 YYREEE (reference sequence). V was clipped by 4 bases and J by 5 bases, with 16 bases between them. CDR3: CASSNEIGKHEQYF. The CDR3 DNA reads TGTGCCAGCAGCAACGAAATAGGGAAGCACGAGCAGTACTTC.

The gene calls are TRBV5-8 and TRBJ1-1; the D is unclear. CDR3 length equals 17 residues. V was pared by 0 bases and J by 4 bases, with 19 bases between. Germline V gives CDR1 SGHTS, CDR2 YDEGEE. The CDR3 reads CASSLGAGLRRGTEAFF. Here the CDR3 DNA reads TGTGCCAGCAGCTTGGGGGCAGGTTTGCGTAGAGGCACTGAAGCTTTCTTT.

The rearrangement links TRBV5-4 to TRBJ1-2; no definite D call. The length of the CDR3 is 16 residues. Germline CDR1 is SGHNT and CDR2 is YYREEE (reference sequence). V was trimmed by 0 bases and J by 4 bases, leaving 16 bases between them. CDR3 loop: CASSLATGFGPYGYTF. The CDR3 nucleotides read TGTGCCAGCAGCTTGGCCACGGGTTTTGGGCCCTATGGCTACACCTTC.

This clone has just a few counts. This rearrangement joins TRBV12-1 to TRBJ1-6. TRBV12-1 is a documented pseudogene. The CDR3 is 16 residues long. The CDR3, as DNA: TGTGCCAGCAGCTTTGTGAGGGTATTGTATAATTCACCCCTCCACTTT. Its protein is CASSFVRVLYNSPLHF.

The CDR3 protein is CASSPGYSPLHF. The CDR3 region has the DNA TGTGCCAGCAGCCCCGGCTATTCACCCCTCCACTTT. This sequence joins TRBV28 and TRBJ1-6; D unresolved. V was shortened by 6 bases and J by 8 bases, with 8 bases between the two germline ends. Germline V CDR1 and CDR2: MDHEN, SYDVKM. The CDR3 sequence is 12 residues long.

As concerns this clone: Additional DNA sequences in this sample encode the identical CDR3. The rearrangement joins TRBV6-1 to TRBJ2-7, with TRBD1 matching over 8 bases. The CDR3 length is 14 residues. The V gene end was trimmed by 7 bases and the J gene end by 3 bases; junction bases not matched to a gene: 8. Germline CDR1 reads MNHNS; CDR2 reads SASEGT. The DNA for the CDR3 is TGTGCCAGCATCTTGGACAGGGTTAACTACGAGCAGTACTTC. It translates to CASILDRVNYEQYF.

The chain joins TRBV30 to TRBJ2-7, with D perhaps matching TRBD1 or TRBD2 (6 bases each). Between the trimmed V and J ends, which lost 1 base and 7 bases, there was a span of 11 bases. Germline-derived CDR1 and CDR2 are GTSNPN and SVGIG (reference sequence). This CDR3 spans 12 amino acids. As DNA, the CDR3 is TGTGCCTGGAGTGCCCGGAGGGGGGAGCAGTACTTC. This codes for CAWSARRGEQYF.

The J gene is TRBJ2-3, the V gene TRBV30; unclear D gene. Germline V CDR1 and CDR2: GTSNPN, SVGIG (reference sequence). Trimming shortened V by 2 bases and J by 0 bases, and 12 bases separated the two germline ends. The CDR3 sequence is 15 residues long. The CDR3 DNA follows: TGTGCCTGGAGTTATCAAGCTGCTAGCACAGATACGCAGTATTTT. Translating it yields CAWSYQAASTDTQYF.